The entry that follows covers one T cell receptor beta chain sequence. Participants were aged about 18 to 95 years, lived in roughly 25 US areas, and enrolled virtually. Cohort assignment relied on participant-reported clinical history. This specimen comes from a study of blood T cell repertoires in COVID-19. For the study at large: Nucleic acid was either cDNA or gDNA, and it came from T cells, B-cell-depleted T cells, or PBMCs.

V was shortened by 6 bases and J by 7 bases, with 11 bases between the two germline ends. The CDR3 has 13 amino acids. Germline V gives CDR1 SGHRS, CDR2 YFSETQ. Repertoires were generated with immunoSEQ multiplex PCR, while TCRdb's copy carries only in-frame clones and drops some. Of some 170,000 clones in the sample, about 90% were seen once. The chain uses TRBV5-1 and TRBJ1-6, with D hard to call. This sequence was found in a human donor with acute COVID-19. The donor label of this sample is uncertain. Material: PBMCs or T cells enriched from blood (not recorded which). The CDR3 bases are TGCGCCAGCAACGACGGGGTAAATTCACCCCTCCACTTT. This gives the protein CASNDGVNSPLHF.